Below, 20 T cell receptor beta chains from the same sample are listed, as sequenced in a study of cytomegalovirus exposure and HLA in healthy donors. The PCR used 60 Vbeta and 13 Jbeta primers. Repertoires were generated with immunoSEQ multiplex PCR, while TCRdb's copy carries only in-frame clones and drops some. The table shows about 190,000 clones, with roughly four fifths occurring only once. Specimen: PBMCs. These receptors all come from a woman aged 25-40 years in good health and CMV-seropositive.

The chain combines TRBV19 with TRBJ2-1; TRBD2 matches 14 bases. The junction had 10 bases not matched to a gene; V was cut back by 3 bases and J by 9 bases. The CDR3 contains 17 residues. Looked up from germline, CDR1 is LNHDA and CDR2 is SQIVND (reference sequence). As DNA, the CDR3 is TGTGCCAGTAGTATCGGGACTAGCGGGAGACGGGAGGGTGAGCAGTTCTTC. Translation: CASSIGTSGRREGEQFF.

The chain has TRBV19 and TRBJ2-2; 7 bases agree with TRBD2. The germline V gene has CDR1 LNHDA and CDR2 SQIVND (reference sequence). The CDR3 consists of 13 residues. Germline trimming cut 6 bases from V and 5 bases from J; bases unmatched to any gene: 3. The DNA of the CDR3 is TGTGCCAGTAGCGGGAGGCTAACCGGGGAGCTGTTTTTT. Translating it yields CASSGRLTGELFF.

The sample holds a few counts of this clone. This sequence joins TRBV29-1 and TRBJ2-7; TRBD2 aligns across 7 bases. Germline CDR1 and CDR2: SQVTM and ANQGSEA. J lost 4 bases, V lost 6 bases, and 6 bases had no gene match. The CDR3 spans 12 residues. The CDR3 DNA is TGCAGCGTGAGACTAGCAGGTTACGAGCAGTACTTC. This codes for CSVRLAGYEQYF.

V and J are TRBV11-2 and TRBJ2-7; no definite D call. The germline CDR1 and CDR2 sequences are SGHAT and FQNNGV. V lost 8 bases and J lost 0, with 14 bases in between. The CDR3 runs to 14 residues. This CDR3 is CASAPSFSSYEQYF. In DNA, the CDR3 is TGTGCCAGCGCCCCATCCTTTAGCTCCTACGAGCAGTACTTC.

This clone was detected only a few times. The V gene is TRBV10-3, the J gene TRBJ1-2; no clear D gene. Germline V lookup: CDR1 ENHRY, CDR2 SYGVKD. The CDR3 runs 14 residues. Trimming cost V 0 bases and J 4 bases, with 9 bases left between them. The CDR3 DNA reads TGTGCCATCAGTGAGTCCGTGTCAGGCTATGGCTACACCTTC. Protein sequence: CAISESVSGYGYTF.

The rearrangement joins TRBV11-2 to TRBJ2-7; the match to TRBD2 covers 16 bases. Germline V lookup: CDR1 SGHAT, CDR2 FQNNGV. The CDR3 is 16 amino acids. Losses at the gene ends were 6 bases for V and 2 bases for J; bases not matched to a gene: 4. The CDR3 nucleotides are TGTGCCAGCAGTCCCGGGACTAGCGGGAGGGCCTACGAGCAGTACTTC. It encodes CASSPGTSGRAYEQYF.

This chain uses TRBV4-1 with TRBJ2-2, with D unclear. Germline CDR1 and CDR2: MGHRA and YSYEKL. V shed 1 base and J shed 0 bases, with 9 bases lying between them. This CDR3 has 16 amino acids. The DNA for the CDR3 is TGCGCCAGCAGCCAAGCGGCAGGTGCGAACACCGGGGAGCTGTTTTTT. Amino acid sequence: CASSQAAGANTGELFF.

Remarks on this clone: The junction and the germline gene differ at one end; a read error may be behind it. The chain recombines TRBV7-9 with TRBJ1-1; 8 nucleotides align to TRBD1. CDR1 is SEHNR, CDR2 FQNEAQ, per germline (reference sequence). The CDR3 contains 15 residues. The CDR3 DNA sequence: TGTTCCAGCAGTGTGGTCAGGGGGCTGCGCACTGAAGCTTTCTTT. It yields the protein CSSSVVRGLRTEAFF.

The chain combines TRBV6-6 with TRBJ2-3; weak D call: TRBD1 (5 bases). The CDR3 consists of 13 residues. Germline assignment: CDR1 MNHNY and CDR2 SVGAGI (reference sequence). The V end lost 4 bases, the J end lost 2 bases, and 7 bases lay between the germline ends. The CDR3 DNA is TGTGCCAGCAGTTCGGACAACACAGATACGCAGTATTTT. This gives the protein CASSSDNTDTQYF.

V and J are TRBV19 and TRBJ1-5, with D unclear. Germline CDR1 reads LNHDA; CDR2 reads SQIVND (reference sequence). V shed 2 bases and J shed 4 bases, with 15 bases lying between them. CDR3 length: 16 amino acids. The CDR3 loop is CASSIYEPAGNQPQHF. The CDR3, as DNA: TGTGCCAGTAGTATATATGAACCCGCAGGAAATCAGCCCCAGCATTTT.

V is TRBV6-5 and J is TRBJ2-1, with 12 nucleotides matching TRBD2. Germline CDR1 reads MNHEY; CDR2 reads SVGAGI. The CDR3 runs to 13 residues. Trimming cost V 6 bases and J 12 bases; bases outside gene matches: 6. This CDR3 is CASRTGTSGSQFF. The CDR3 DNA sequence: TGTGCCAGCAGGACCGGGACTAGCGGGTCGCAGTTCTTC.

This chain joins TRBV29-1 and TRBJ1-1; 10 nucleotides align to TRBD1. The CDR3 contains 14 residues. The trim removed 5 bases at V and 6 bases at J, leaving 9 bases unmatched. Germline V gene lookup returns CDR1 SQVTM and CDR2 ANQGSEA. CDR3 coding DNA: TGCAGCGTTCGCCGCCGGGACAGGGGCGCTGAAGCTTTCTTT. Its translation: CSVRRRDRGAEAFF. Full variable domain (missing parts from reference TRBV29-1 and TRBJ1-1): SAVISQKPSRDICQRGTSLTIQCQVDSQVTMMFWYRQQPGQSLTLIATANQGSEATYESGFVIDKFPISRPNLTFSTLTVSNMSPEDSSIYLCSVRRRDRGAEAFFGQGTRLTVV.

The DNA for the CDR3 is TGCGCCAGCAGTGAGTCGAGGACTCAGAAGCAGTACTTC. Translated, it gives CASSESRTQKQYF. This rearrangement joins TRBV10-1 to TRBJ2-7, with D maybe TRBD2 (5 bases). Trimming pared 0 bases from V and 8 bases from J, leaving 11 bases between. The CDR3 is 13 residues long. Per germline, CDR1 WNHNN and CDR2 SYGVQD (reference sequence).

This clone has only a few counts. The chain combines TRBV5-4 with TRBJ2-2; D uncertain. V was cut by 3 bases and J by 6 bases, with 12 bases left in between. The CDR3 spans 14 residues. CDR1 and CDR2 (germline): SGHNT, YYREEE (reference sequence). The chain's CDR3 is CASSYSGSPGELFF. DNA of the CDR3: TGTGCCAGCAGCTATTCAGGCTCCCCCGGGGAGCTGTTTTTT.

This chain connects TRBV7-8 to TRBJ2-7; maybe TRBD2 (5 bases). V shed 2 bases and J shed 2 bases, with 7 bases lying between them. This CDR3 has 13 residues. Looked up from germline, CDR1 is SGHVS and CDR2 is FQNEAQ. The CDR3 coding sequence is TGTGCCAGCAGCTTATACGGGACCTACGAGCAGTACTTC. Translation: CASSLYGTYEQYF.

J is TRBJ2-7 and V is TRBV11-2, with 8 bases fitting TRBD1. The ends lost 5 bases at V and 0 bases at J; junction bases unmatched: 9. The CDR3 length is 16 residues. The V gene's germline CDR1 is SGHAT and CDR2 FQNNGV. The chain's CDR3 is CASSGRGPHYSYEQYF. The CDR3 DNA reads TGTGCCAGCAGCGGCAGGGGGCCTCACTACTCCTACGAGCAGTACTTC.

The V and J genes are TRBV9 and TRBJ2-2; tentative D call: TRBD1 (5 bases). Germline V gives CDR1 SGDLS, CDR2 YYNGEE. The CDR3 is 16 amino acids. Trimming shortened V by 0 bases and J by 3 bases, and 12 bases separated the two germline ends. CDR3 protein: CASSVVFRADTGELFF. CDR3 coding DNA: TGTGCCAGCAGCGTAGTCTTCAGGGCTGACACCGGGGAGCTGTTTTTT.

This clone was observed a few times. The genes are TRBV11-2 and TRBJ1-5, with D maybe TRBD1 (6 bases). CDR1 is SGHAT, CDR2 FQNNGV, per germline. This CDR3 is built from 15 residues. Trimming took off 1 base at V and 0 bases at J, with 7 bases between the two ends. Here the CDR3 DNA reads TGTGCCAGCAGCTTAGGGGACACTAGCAATCAGCCCCAGCATTTT. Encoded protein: CASSLGDTSNQPQHF.

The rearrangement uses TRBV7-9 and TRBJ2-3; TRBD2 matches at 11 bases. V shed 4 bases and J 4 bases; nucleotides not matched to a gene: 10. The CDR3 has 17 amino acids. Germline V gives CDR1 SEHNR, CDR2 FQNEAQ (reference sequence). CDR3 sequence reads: CASSSWTGTSGSDTQYF. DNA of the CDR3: TGTGCCAGCAGCTCGTGGACCGGGACTAGCGGATCAGATACGCAGTATTTT.

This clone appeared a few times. The CDR3 bases are TGTGCCAGCAGCCAAGACCAGGGGGTCCCGAACACTGAAGCTTTCTTT. Residues: CASSQDQGVPNTEAFF. The chain recombines TRBV14 with TRBJ1-1, with 7 bases that match TRBD1. In germline, CDR1 is SGHDN, CDR2 FVKESK. This CDR3 has 16 residues. V lost 0 bases to trimming and J lost 1 base; unmatched junction nucleotides: 5.